This T cell receptor beta chain was documented in a study of T cells in Graves' hyperthyroidism and ophthalmopathy. Findings and caveats of the study: Within blood appeared most thyroid clonotypes that had expanded above 0.001.

V lost 7 bases to trimming and J lost 2 bases, with 15 bases between them. CDR3 length: 14 amino acids. Lactation, pregnancy, other autoimmune disease or uncontrolled infection led to exclusion of patients. Many counts were recorded for this clonotype. What it binds is not known. Amplification of TCR beta CDR3 regions was performed using RNA transcripts as template. The TCR CDR3 first-round RT-PCR relied on the HTBI primer set. Via MiXCR, TCRdb re-called the multiplex PCR reads, giving one row per CDR3 protein. In the table there are approximately 740,000 distinct CDR3 sequences, less than 15% of which are singletons.

Sequenced input: blood. The chain combines TRBV12-3 or TRBV12-4 with TRBJ2-7; TRBD2 is a possible D gene (5 bases). This clonotype was obtained from a woman aged 18 to 35 with Graves' hyperthyroidism. The CDR3 sequence: CASTEGPVAYEQYF. CDR3 DNA: TGTGCCAGCACCGAGGGTCCTGTGGCCTACGAGCAGTACTTC.